The rows below give T cell receptor beta chains drawn from one sample of a study of identical twins. From the 5' RACE reads, TCRdb called clonotypes with MiXCR, one entry per CDR3 protein. The sample has about 700,000 distinct CDR3 sequences; approximately 6.1% are singletons. Sample: naive T cells sorted from blood. These receptors were taken from a man aged 18 to 30 in good health. Each CDR3 is given with its conserved first and last residue. Each record gives: J gene, clone size, CDR3 length, V gene, D gene, CDR3 protein, CDR3 DNA. D genes are given only for firm matches. Some rows have no size entry. The others give once, few or many, or a class for an expanded clone.

j_call: TRBJ2-1
clone_size: many
cdr3_length: 11
v_call: TRBV12-3/TRBV12-4
d_call: -
cdr3_aa: CASSLGEPQFF
cdr3_nt: TGTGCCAGCAGTTTAGGAGAGCCGCAGTTCTTC

j_call: TRBJ2-1
clone_size: many
cdr3_length: 13
v_call: TRBV28
d_call: TRBD1
cdr3_aa: CAIRDRGWNEQFF
cdr3_nt: TGTGCCATCCGGGACAGGGGATGGAATGAGCAGTTCTTC

j_call: TRBJ2-1
clone_size: -
cdr3_length: 15
v_call: TRBV28
d_call: -
cdr3_aa: CASMPLLGPYNEQFF
cdr3_nt: TGTGCCAGCATGCCCCTTTTGGGCCCCTACAATGAGCAGTTCTTC

j_call: TRBJ2-1
clone_size: -
cdr3_length: 14
v_call: TRBV20-1
d_call: TRBD2
cdr3_aa: CSAIAGGGYNEQFF
cdr3_nt: TGCAGTGCTATCGCCGGGGGGGGTTACAATGAGCAGTTCTTC

j_call: TRBJ2-1
clone_size: many
cdr3_length: 17
v_call: TRBV4-2
d_call: TRBD2
cdr3_aa: CASSPRTSGNTRDEQFF
cdr3_nt: TGTGCCAGCAGCCCGCGGACTAGCGGGAATACTCGGGATGAGCAGTTCTTC

j_call: TRBJ2-1
clone_size: many
cdr3_length: 18
v_call: TRBV24-1
d_call: TRBD2
cdr3_aa: CATSDPSLAGDFYNEQFF
cdr3_nt: TGTGCCACCAGTGATCCCAGCCTAGCGGGAGATTTCTACAATGAGCAGTTCTTC

j_call: TRBJ2-3
clone_size: many
cdr3_length: 14
v_call: TRBV15
d_call: -
cdr3_aa: CATSRGLSTDTQYF
cdr3_nt: TGTGCCACCAGCAGAGGTCTGTCCACAGATACGCAGTATTTT

j_call: TRBJ2-1
clone_size: many
cdr3_length: 14
v_call: TRBV20-1
d_call: -
cdr3_aa: CSAREADNYNEQFF
cdr3_nt: TGCAGTGCTAGAGAGGCCGATAACTACAATGAGCAGTTCTTC

j_call: TRBJ2-1
clone_size: few
cdr3_length: 14
v_call: TRBV12-3/TRBV12-4
d_call: -
cdr3_aa: CASSPVRGMNEQFF
cdr3_nt: TGTGCCAGCAGTCCGGTTCGAGGGATGAATGAGCAGTTCTTC

j_call: TRBJ1-3
clone_size: -
cdr3_length: 15
v_call: TRBV7-8
d_call: -
cdr3_aa: CASSLDRRSGNTIYF
cdr3_nt: TGTGCCAGCAGCTTGGACAGAAGATCTGGAAACACCATATATTTT

j_call: TRBJ2-5
clone_size: many
cdr3_length: 13
v_call: TRBV10-3
d_call: TRBD1
cdr3_aa: CAIRTDRGETQYF
cdr3_nt: TGTGCCATCAGGACCGACAGGGGAGAGACCCAGTACTTC

j_call: TRBJ2-1
clone_size: few
cdr3_length: 17
v_call: TRBV4-3
d_call: TRBD2
cdr3_aa: CASSQDDLREAYNEQFF
cdr3_nt: TGCGCCAGCAGCCAAGATGATCTCCGGGAGGCTTACAATGAGCAGTTCTTC

j_call: TRBJ1-2
clone_size: -
cdr3_length: 15
v_call: TRBV18
d_call: -
cdr3_aa: CASSPPLTGRYGYTF
cdr3_nt: TGTGCCAGCTCACCACCTCTTACAGGGCGCTATGGCTACACCTTC

j_call: TRBJ2-2
clone_size: many
cdr3_length: 15
v_call: TRBV7-3
d_call: -
cdr3_aa: CASSPSPRSTGELFF
cdr3_nt: TGTGCCAGCAGCCCCAGCCCTAGAAGTACCGGGGAGCTGTTTTTT